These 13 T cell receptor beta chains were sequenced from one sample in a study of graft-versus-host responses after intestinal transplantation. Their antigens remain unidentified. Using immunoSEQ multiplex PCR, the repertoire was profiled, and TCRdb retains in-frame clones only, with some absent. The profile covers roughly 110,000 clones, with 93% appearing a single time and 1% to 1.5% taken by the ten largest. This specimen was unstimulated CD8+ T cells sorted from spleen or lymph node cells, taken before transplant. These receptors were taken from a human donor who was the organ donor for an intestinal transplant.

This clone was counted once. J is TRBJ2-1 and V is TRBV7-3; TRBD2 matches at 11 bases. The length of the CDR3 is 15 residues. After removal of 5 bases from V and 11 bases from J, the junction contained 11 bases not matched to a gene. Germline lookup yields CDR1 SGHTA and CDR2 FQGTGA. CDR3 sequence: CASSQEGLAEPQQFF. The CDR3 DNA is TGTGCCAGCAGCCAGGAGGGACTAGCGGAGCCCCAGCAGTTCTTC.

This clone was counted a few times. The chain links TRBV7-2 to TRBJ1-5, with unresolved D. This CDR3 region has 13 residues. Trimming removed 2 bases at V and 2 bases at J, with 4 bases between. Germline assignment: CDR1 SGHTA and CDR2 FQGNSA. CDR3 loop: CASSLTGNQPQHF. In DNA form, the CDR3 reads TGTGCCAGCAGCTTAACAGGCAATCAGCCCCAGCATTTT.

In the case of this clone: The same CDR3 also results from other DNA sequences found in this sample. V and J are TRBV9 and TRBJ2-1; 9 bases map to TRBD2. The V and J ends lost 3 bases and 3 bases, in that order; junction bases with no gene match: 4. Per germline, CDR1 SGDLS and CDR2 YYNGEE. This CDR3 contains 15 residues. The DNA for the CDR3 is TGTGCCAGCAGCGCCGGGACTAGCAGCTACAATGAGCAGTTCTTC. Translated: CASSAGTSSYNEQFF.

CDR3 in amino acids: CASSPPSSYNEQFF. In nucleotides, the CDR3 is TGTGCCAGCAGCCCGCCATCCTCCTACAATGAGCAGTTCTTC. This chain uses TRBV7-9 with TRBJ2-1; no definite D call. The CDR3 sequence is 14 residues long. Looked up from germline, CDR1 is SEHNR and CDR2 is FQNEAQ (reference sequence). Trimming removed 5 bases from V and 0 bases from J, with 8 bases in between. Using reference TRBV7-9 and TRBJ2-1 for the parts outside the CDR3, the full variable domain is DTGVSQNPRHKITKRGQNVTFRCDPISEHNRLYWYRQTLGQGPEFLTYFQNEAQLEKSRLLSDRFSAERPKGSFSTLEIQRTEQGDSAMYLCASSPPSSYNEQFFGPGTRLTVL.

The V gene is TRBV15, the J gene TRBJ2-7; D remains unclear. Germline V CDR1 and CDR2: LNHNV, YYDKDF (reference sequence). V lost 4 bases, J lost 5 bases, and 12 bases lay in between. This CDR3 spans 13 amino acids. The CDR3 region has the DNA TGTGCCACCAGCAAGGAAACGGTGCACGAGCAGTACTTC. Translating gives CATSKETVHEQYF.

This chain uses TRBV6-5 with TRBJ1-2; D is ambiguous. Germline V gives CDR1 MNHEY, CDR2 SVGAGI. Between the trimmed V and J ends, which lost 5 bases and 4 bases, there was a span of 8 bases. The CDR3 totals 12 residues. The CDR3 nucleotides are TGTGCCAGCAGTGAAGGACGCTATGGCTACACCTTC. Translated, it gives CASSEGRYGYTF.

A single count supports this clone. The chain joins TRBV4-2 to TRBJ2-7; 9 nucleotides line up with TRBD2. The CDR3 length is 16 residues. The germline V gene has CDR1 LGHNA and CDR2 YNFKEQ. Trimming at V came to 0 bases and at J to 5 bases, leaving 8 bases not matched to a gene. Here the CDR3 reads CASSQDWWVAGDEQYF. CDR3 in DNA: TGTGCCAGCAGCCAAGATTGGTGGGTAGCGGGAGACGAGCAGTACTTC.

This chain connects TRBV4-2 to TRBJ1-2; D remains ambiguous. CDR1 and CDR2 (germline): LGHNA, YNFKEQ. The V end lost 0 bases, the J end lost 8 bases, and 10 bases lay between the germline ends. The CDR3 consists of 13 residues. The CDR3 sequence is CASSQDLGLGYTF. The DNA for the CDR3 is TGTGCCAGCAGCCAAGATCTGGGGTTGGGCTACACCTTC.

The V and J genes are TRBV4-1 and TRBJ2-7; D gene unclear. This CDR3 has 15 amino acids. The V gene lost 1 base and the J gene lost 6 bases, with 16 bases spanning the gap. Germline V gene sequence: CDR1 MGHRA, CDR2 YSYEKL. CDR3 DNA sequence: TGCGCCAGCAGCCAAGTTCTGAGAGATCTAGGCGAGCAGTACTTC. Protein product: CASSQVLRDLGEQYF.

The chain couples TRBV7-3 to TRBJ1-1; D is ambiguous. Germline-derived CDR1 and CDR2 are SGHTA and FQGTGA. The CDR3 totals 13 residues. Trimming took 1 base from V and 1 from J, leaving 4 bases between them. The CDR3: CASSLNWNTEAFF. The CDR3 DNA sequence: TGTGCCAGCAGCTTAAACTGGAACACTGAAGCTTTCTTT.

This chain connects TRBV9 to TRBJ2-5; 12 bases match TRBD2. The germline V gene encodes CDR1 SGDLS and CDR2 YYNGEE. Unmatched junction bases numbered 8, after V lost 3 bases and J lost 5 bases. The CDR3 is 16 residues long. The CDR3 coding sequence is TGTGCCAGCAGCGCTAGCGGGAGGGCCTTCGGGGAGACCCAGTACTTC. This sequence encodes CASSASGRAFGETQYF.

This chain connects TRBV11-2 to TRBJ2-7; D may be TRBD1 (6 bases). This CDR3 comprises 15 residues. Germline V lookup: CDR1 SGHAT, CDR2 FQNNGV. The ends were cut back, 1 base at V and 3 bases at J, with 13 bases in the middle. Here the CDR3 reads CASSLVPGEYYEQYF. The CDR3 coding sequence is TGTGCCAGCAGCTTAGTTCCAGGGGAATACTACGAGCAGTACTTC.

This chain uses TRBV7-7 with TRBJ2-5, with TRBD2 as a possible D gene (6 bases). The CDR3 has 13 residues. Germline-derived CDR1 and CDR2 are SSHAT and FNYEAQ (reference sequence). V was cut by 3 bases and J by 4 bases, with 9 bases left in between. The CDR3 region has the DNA TGTGCCAGCAGCTTTAGGGAGGCAGAGACCCAGTACTTC. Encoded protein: CASSFREAETQYF.